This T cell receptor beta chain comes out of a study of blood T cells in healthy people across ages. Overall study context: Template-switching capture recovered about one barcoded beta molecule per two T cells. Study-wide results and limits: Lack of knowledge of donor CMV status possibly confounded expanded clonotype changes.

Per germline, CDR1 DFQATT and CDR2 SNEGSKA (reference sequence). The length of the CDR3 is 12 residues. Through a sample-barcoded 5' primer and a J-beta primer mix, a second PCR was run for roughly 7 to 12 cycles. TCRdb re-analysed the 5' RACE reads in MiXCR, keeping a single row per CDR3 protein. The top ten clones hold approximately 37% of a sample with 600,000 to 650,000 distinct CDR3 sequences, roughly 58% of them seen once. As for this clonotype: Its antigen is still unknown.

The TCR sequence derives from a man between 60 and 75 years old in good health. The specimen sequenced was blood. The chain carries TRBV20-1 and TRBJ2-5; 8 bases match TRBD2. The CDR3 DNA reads TGCAGCCTCAAGCGGGGGCAAGAGACCCAGTACTTC. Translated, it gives CSLKRGQETQYF.